These 5 T cell receptor beta chains came from one sample sequenced in a study of shared clonotypes between healthy human individuals. TCRdb's table, derived via immunoSEQ multiplex PCR, lists solely in-frame clones and lacks some. The sample holds approximately 500,000 clones, approximately 95% seen once. The material sequenced was naive CD4+ T cells sorted from blood. The subset: CD45RA+ positively selected. The receptors were gathered from a woman in her 30s in good health.

V gene TRBV19 combines with J gene TRBJ1-2, with D perhaps TRBD1 (6 bases). CDR1 is LNHDA and CDR2 is SQIVND in the germline V gene (reference sequence). The CDR3 has 16 residues. The V gene lost 5 bases and the J gene lost 3 bases, with 19 bases spanning the gap. CDR3 residues: CASSETRGKVDYGYTF. The CDR3 nucleotides read TGTGCCAGTAGTGAAACTAGGGGGAAAGTGGACTATGGCTACACCTTC.

This chain joins TRBV28 and TRBJ2-1, with TRBD2 matching 9 bases. The CDR3 spans 20 residues. V lost 3 bases to trimming and J lost 9 bases; unmatched junction nucleotides: 24. Germline V gene sequence: CDR1 MDHEN, CDR2 SYDVKM. CDR3 sequence reads: CASSFPWREGLSPQSSEQFF. The CDR3 nucleotides read TGTGCCAGCAGTTTCCCTTGGCGGGAGGGCCTGTCTCCTCAATCTAGTGAGCAGTTCTTC.

J is TRBJ2-6 and V is TRBV19; 11 bases map to TRBD1. The V gene end was trimmed by 6 bases and the J gene end by 1 base; junction bases not matched to a gene: 5. The CDR3 covers 17 residues. The germline CDR1 and CDR2 sequences are LNHDA and SQIVND (reference sequence). CDR3 loop: CASSTGTGGSGANVLTF. CDR3 bases: TGTGCCAGTAGCACCGGGACAGGGGGTTCTGGGGCCAACGTCCTGACTTTC.

The V and J genes are TRBV5-6 and TRBJ2-7; D is possibly TRBD2 (6 bases). Trimming pared 4 bases from V and 5 bases from J, leaving 19 bases between. This CDR3 comprises 15 residues. The V gene's germline CDR1 is SGHDT and CDR2 YYEEEE. CDR3 sequence (DNA): TGTGCCAGCAGCCCCTCTAGCGTAAGGAGCCACGAGCAGTACTTC. Protein: CASSPSSVRSHEQYF.

The chain uses TRBV28 and TRBJ2-1; 11 bases match TRBD2. Per the germline V gene, CDR1 is MDHEN and CDR2 is SYDVKM. Germline trimming cut 7 bases from V and 1 base from J; bases unmatched to any gene: 6. The CDR3 extends over 16 amino acids. In nucleotides, the CDR3 is TGTGCCAGCAATCTAGCGGGGGGCAGGTCCTACAATGAGCAGTTCTTC. This sequence encodes CASNLAGGRSYNEQFF. The complete variable domain, with remaining parts taken from reference TRBV28 and TRBJ2-1, reads DVKVTQSSRYLVKRTGEKVFLECVQDMDHENMFWYRQDPGLGLRLIYFSYDVKMKEKGDIPEGYSVSREKKERFSLILESASTNQTSMYLCASNLAGGRSYNEQFFGPGTRLTVL.